This is a list of T cell receptor beta chains from one sample in a study of OX40 agonist ivuxolimab in advanced cancers. Only in-frame clones appear in the TCRdb table, and some are missing; sequencing was by immunoSEQ multiplex PCR. Of roughly 100,000 clones in the sample, approximately 90% are singletons; the top ten hold around 1.5%. This material consisted of CD4+ or CD8+ T cells sorted from blood, taken in a trial of the OX40 agonist ivuxolimab. These TCRs come from an adult with an advanced solid tumor such as melanoma, head and neck, liver or kidney cancer. CDR3s include the opening cysteine and the closing phenylalanine or tryptophan. The order of the fields is CDR3 DNA, CDR3 protein, V gene, J gene, D gene. D genes are given only for firm matches.

TGTGCCAGCAGCTCTGGGCGTAGCGGGGGGAATGAGCAGTTCTTC	CASSSGRSGGNEQFF	TRBV7-3	TRBJ2-1	TRBD2
TGTGCCAGCAGCATGAGCGGGAGCTACGAGCAGTACTTC	CASSMSGSYEQYF	TRBV5-4	TRBJ2-7	TRBD2
TGCGCCAGCAGCCAGGGGGGGAACTATGGCTACACCTTC	CASSQGGNYGYTF	TRBV4-1	TRBJ1-2	NA
TGTGCCAGCTCACCCCGACAGGGATCCTACGAGCAGTACTTC	CASSPRQGSYEQYF	TRBV18	TRBJ2-7	TRBD1
TGTGCCAGCAGCTTGGGGACAGGGAACACCTACGAGCAGTACTTC	CASSLGTGNTYEQYF	TRBV5-4	TRBJ2-7	TRBD1
TGCAGCGCCCGGACTAGCGGCGGGGAGCTGTTTTTT	CSARTSGGELFF	TRBV29-1	TRBJ2-2	TRBD2
TGTGCCAGTAGTATTACGGGGACAGGGAGGTGGACTGAAGCTTTCTTT	CASSITGTGRWTEAFF	TRBV19	TRBJ1-1	TRBD1
TGTGCCAGCAGTTACCCCAGCGGCGGAACAGATACGCAGTATTTT	CASSYPSGGTDTQYF	TRBV6-5	TRBJ2-3	NA
TGCGCCAGCAGCTTGGGAGGGACCCCTGAAGCTTTCTTT	CASSLGGTPEAFF	TRBV5-1	TRBJ1-1	NA
TGCGCCAGCAGCCCGACAGGGAATGACTATGGCTACACCTTC	CASSPTGNDYGYTF	TRBV5-1	TRBJ1-2	TRBD1
TGTGCCAGCAGCTCCCCACCCTACGAGCAGTACTTC	CASSSPPYEQYF	TRBV7-2	TRBJ2-7	NA
TGCGCCAGCAGCTTGGACTTCGGGGGCGGGGAGCCCCAGCATTTT	CASSLDFGGGEPQHF	TRBV5-1	TRBJ1-5	NA
TGCGCCAGCAGCCAAGAAGGGCGGGGGACCGAGCTGTTTTTT	CASSQEGRGTELFF	TRBV4-1	TRBJ2-2	TRBD2
TGCGCCAGCAGCCCCGGACAGTTCTCTGGGGCCAACGTCCTGACTTTC	CASSPGQFSGANVLTF	TRBV5-1	TRBJ2-6	NA
TGTGCCAGAAGACTAGCGGCTTCCTACGAGCAGTACTTC	CARRLAASYEQYF	TRBV2	TRBJ2-7	TRBD2